The 27 T cell receptor beta chains below were found in one sample sequenced in a study of blood T cell repertoires in COVID-19. Only in-frame clones appear in the TCRdb table, and some are missing; sequencing was by immunoSEQ multiplex PCR. The sample holds 65,000 to 80,000 clones, more than 90% seen once. Sequencing was carried out using peripheral blood. The source is a human donor in a cohort sampled during active COVID-19.

The chain uses TRBV6-5 and TRBJ2-5; TRBD1 matches 7 bases. Unmatched junction bases numbered 6, after V lost 2 bases and J lost 6 bases. Germline V lookup: CDR1 MNHEY, CDR2 SVGAGI. This CDR3 is built from 14 residues. The CDR3 reads CASSYRGQGQTQYF. Here the CDR3 DNA reads TGTGCCAGCAGTTACAGGGGGCAGGGGCAGACCCAGTACTTC.

The chain employs TRBV19 and TRBJ1-1, with D maybe TRBD1 (5 bases). V was cut by 10 bases and J by 3 bases, with 18 bases left in between. This CDR3 is 14 amino acids long. CDR1 LNHDA and CDR2 SQIVND come from the germline V gene (reference sequence). CDR3 DNA sequence: TGTGCCACCGGGGGTACGAGGGGCCACACTGAAGCTTTCTTT. Protein: CATGGTRGHTEAFF.

The gene calls are TRBV18 and TRBJ1-1, with D maybe TRBD1 (5 bases). CDR3 size: 13 residues. The germline V gene encodes CDR1 KGHSH and CDR2 LQKENI. The V gene lost 6 bases and the J gene lost 4 bases, with 12 bases spanning the gap. CDR3 sequence: CASSLEGSTEAFF. CDR3 nucleotides: TGTGCCAGCTCCCTGGAGGGGAGCACTGAAGCTTTCTTT.

This clone was found once. V is TRBV6-2 or TRBV6-3 and J is TRBJ2-7, with a weak D call TRBD1 (6 bases). V lost 4 bases to trimming and J lost 2 bases, with 9 bases between them. Germline-derived CDR1 and CDR2 are MNHEY and SVGEGT. This CDR3 is 13 amino acids long. CDR3: CASSWGHPYEQYF. CDR3 nucleotides: TGTGCCAGCAGTTGGGGACACCCCTACGAGCAGTACTTC.

V gene TRBV5-1 combines with J gene TRBJ1-4, with 8 positions matching TRBD1. Trimming took 2 bases from V and 8 from J; bases not matched to a gene: 8. This CDR3 comprises 15 residues. The germline V gene encodes CDR1 SGHRS and CDR2 YFSETQ. This chain's CDR3 is CASSLQGQDTEKLFF. CDR3 in DNA: TGCGCCAGCAGCTTACAGGGACAGGACACCGAAAAACTGTTTTTT.

V and J are TRBV19 and TRBJ1-5; D gene ambiguous. The CDR3 extends over 15 amino acids. V lost 3 bases, J lost 4 bases, and 13 bases lay in between. Germline CDR1 LNHDA, CDR2 SQIVND (reference sequence). The CDR3 DNA follows: TGTGCCAGTAGTATCGCCAACAACATTAATCAGCCCCAGCATTTT. It translates to CASSIANNINQPQHF.

The chain is built from TRBV9 and TRBJ2-5; TRBD1 agrees at 10 bases. CDR1 and CDR2 from the germline V gene are SGDLS and YYNGEE. Trimming removed 3 bases from V and 5 bases from J; junction bases left unmatched: 10. This CDR3 has 16 residues. CDR3 amino acids: CASSERDRGLKETQYF. For the CDR3, the DNA is TGTGCCAGCAGCGAACGGGACAGGGGTTTGAAGGAGACCCAGTACTTC.

The chain links TRBV18 to TRBJ1-1; D is undetermined. Germline V gives CDR1 KGHSH, CDR2 LQKENI. V lost 2 bases and J 2 bases, leaving 6 bases between the germline ends. The CDR3 extends over 13 amino acids. CDR3 nucleotides: TGTGCCAGCTCACCAACAGCTAACACTGAAGCTTTCTTT. Translated, it gives CASSPTANTEAFF.

The V gene is TRBV28, the J gene TRBJ1-4; 9 bases match TRBD1. CDR3 length equals 13 residues. Trimming removed 6 bases from V and 7 bases from J; junction bases left unmatched: 3. Germline V CDR1 and CDR2: MDHEN, SYDVKM. CDR3 DNA sequence: TGTGCCAGCAGGACAGGGGGTTCTGAAAAACTGTTTTTT. It specifies CASRTGGSEKLFF. The whole variable domain, filled in from reference TRBV28 and TRBJ1-4, reads DVKVTQSSRYLVKRTGEKVFLECVQDMDHENMFWYRQDPGLGLRLIYFSYDVKMKEKGDIPEGYSVSREKKERFSLILESASTNQTSMYLCASRTGGSEKLFFGSGTQLSVL.

This clone was picked up one time. The rearrangement joins TRBV24-1 to TRBJ2-5; 9 nucleotides align to TRBD1. Germline lookup yields CDR1 KGHDR and CDR2 SFDVKD. J was trimmed by 7 bases and V by 5 bases; bases with no gene match: 10. The CDR3 runs 15 residues. The CDR3 region is CATSVAGQGGGTQYF. The CDR3 bases are TGTGCCACCAGTGTCGCGGGACAGGGCGGGGGGACCCAGTACTTC.

The CDR3 loop reads CASSEGQNTEAFF. DNA of the CDR3: TGTGCCAGCAGTGAGGGACAAAACACTGAAGCTTTCTTT. The gene calls are TRBV6-1 and TRBJ1-1, with D possibly being TRBD1 (6 bases). CDR1 and CDR2 (germline): MNHNS, SASEGT. Between the trimmed V and J ends, which lost 3 bases and 2 bases, there was a span of 7 bases. There are 13 residues in the CDR3.

The chain carries TRBV27 and TRBJ2-5, with TRBD2 matching 10 bases. From germline, CDR1 is MNHEY and CDR2 SMNVEV (reference sequence). CDR3 size: 16 residues. J was trimmed by 0 bases and V by 2 bases; bases with no gene match: 3. The CDR3 sequence is CASSLPGLADQETQYF. The CDR3 DNA follows: TGTGCCAGCAGTTTACCCGGACTAGCGGACCAAGAGACCCAGTACTTC.

This chain links TRBV7-9 with TRBJ2-1, with unresolved D. The CDR3 has 14 residues. Trimming cost V 5 bases and J 6 bases, with 14 bases left between them. Germline V gene lookup returns CDR1 SEHNR and CDR2 FQNEAQ (reference sequence). The CDR3 protein is CASSEVHPGNEQFF. DNA of the CDR3: TGTGCCAGCAGCGAGGTGCATCCCGGCAATGAGCAGTTCTTC.

The chain employs TRBV7-6 and TRBJ2-7, with 10 bases aligning to TRBD2. This CDR3 is 15 amino acids long. Unmatched junction bases numbered 7, after V lost 5 bases and J lost 3 bases. The germline V gene has CDR1 SGHVS and CDR2 FNYEAQ. CDR3 residues: CASSPTGLAHYEQYF. CDR3 in DNA: TGTGCCAGCAGCCCAACGGGACTAGCGCACTACGAGCAGTACTTC.

The gene calls are TRBV15 and TRBJ2-1; tentative D call: TRBD1 (6 bases). Germline V gene sequence: CDR1 LNHNV, CDR2 YYDKDF (reference sequence). The CDR3 contains 15 residues. Trimming left V 0 bases short and J 8 bases short, with 14 bases between. The CDR3 region is CATSRDRGSFDEQFF. CDR3 nucleotides: TGTGCCACCAGCAGAGATAGGGGGTCCTTCGATGAGCAGTTCTTC.

This rearrangement joins TRBV28 to TRBJ1-3, with TRBD1 matching 9 bases. Germline values: CDR1 MDHEN, CDR2 SYDVKM. The CDR3 totals 20 residues. Trimming took 5 bases from V and 0 from J; bases not matched to a gene: 17. For the CDR3, the DNA is TGTGCCAGCAGTCGGAAGCAGGAGATGGGACAGGGTAACTCTGGAAACACCATATATTTT. Translating gives CASSRKQEMGQGNSGNTIYF.

The DNA of the CDR3 is TGTGCCAGCAGCTGGGGACCGACAGGTAGCAATCAGCCCCAGCATTTT. Residues: CASSWGPTGSNQPQHF. V is TRBV5-6 and J is TRBJ1-5, with a tentative D call TRBD1 (6 bases). From germline, CDR1 is SGHDT and CDR2 YYEEEE. This CDR3 comprises 16 residues. The V end lost 3 bases, the J end lost 0 bases, and 13 bases lay between the germline ends.

V usage is TRBV27 and J usage is TRBJ2-5, with 7 bases identical to TRBD1. CDR1 and CDR2 (germline): MNHEY, SMNVEV (reference sequence). The CDR3 runs to 13 residues. After removal of 6 bases from V and 5 bases from J, the junction contained 6 bases not matched to a gene. Written as DNA, the CDR3 is TGTGCCAGCAGCCGAGACAGGGCTGAGACCCAGTACTTC. It translates to CASSRDRAETQYF.

V gene TRBV28 combines with J gene TRBJ2-1; no reliable D call. The V gene lost 6 bases and the J gene lost 9 bases, with 21 bases spanning the gap. CDR3 length: 15 amino acids. Germline lookup yields CDR1 MDHEN and CDR2 SYDVKM. CDR3 bases: TGTGCCAGCAGCTTTTCGGCGGATACATCTGGTGAGCAGTTCTTC. Its protein is CASSFSADTSGEQFF.

This clone was found once. The chain is built from TRBV6-6 and TRBJ2-1; TRBD2 matches 7 bases. The CDR3 loop spans 15 amino acids. V trimming: 0 bases; J trimming: 9 bases; junction bases outside the gene matches: 8. Germline values: CDR1 MNHNY, CDR2 SVGAGI (reference sequence). The CDR3 region is CASSYSKASGGEQFF. The CDR3 nucleotides read TGTGCCAGCAGTTACTCGAAGGCTAGCGGAGGTGAGCAGTTCTTC.

V gene TRBV3-1 (or the pseudogene TRBV3-2) combines with J gene TRBJ2-6, with D possibly matching TRBD2 (5 bases). Trimming removed 0 bases from V and 3 bases from J, with 12 bases in between. Germline CDR1 and CDR2: LGHDT and YNNKEL (reference sequence). The CDR3 extends over 17 amino acids. The CDR3: CASSQDYGGYGANVLTF. The CDR3 nucleotides are TGTGCCAGCAGCCAAGATTATGGCGGGTATGGGGCCAACGTCCTGACTTTC.

V usage is TRBV21-1 and J usage is TRBJ2-7; TRBD1, the D gene given by the table, was not confirmed from the DNA. TRBV21-1 is reported as a pseudogene. The CDR3 loop spans 13 amino acids. The CDR3 region has the DNA TGTGCCAGCAGCAACCCCAGGGGCTACGAGCAGTACTTC. Its translation: CASSNPRGYEQYF.

The V gene is TRBV10-3, the J gene TRBJ2-6, with D possibly matching TRBD2 (6 bases). The CDR3 runs 16 residues. V lost 2 bases, J lost 3 bases, and 11 bases lay in between. The germline CDR1 and CDR2 sequences are ENHRY and SYGVKD. CDR3 DNA sequence: TGTGCCATCAGTGAGGGGGGAGGTGTTGGGGCCAACGTCCTGACTTTC. Amino acids: CAISEGGGVGANVLTF.

In this sample, this clone turned up once. In nucleotides, the CDR3 is TGTGCCAGCAGCCTAGACTACTTGAGCTCCTACAATGAGCAGTTCTTC. Its translation: CASSLDYLSSYNEQFF. The rearrangement joins TRBV7-2 to TRBJ2-1; TRBD2 is a possible D gene (5 bases). Germline CDR1 reads SGHTA; CDR2 reads FQGNSA. Trimming shortened V by 5 bases and J by 0 bases, and 14 bases separated the two germline ends. The CDR3 is 16 amino acids.

The chain uses TRBV5-1 and TRBJ1-1; D is perhaps TRBD1 (6 bases). Trimming pared 4 bases from V and 4 bases from J, leaving 11 bases between. The CDR3 sequence is 13 residues long. CDR1 SGHRS and CDR2 YFSETQ come from the germline V gene. CDR3 residues: CASSRRGSTEAFF. CDR3 DNA sequence: TGCGCCAGCAGCCGCAGGGGTAGCACTGAAGCTTTCTTT.

The V and J genes are TRBV13 and TRBJ1-1, with D uncertain. Trimming took 4 bases from V and 1 from J, leaving 10 bases between them. Germline lookup yields CDR1 PRHDT and CDR2 FYEKMQ (reference sequence). The CDR3 has 14 amino acids. The CDR3 loop reads CASSYQQANTEAFF. Here the CDR3 DNA reads TGTGCCAGCAGCTATCAGCAGGCGAACACTGAAGCTTTCTTT.

This chain connects TRBV5-4 to TRBJ1-1, with D unresolved. Trimming removed 0 bases from V and 11 bases from J, with 11 bases in between. The CDR3 is 12 residues long. Germline CDR1 is SGHNT and CDR2 is YYREEE (reference sequence). The CDR3 sequence: CASSLDGYGAFF. DNA for the CDR3: TGTGCCAGCAGCTTGGATGGCTACGGGGCTTTCTTT.